The 30 T cell receptor beta chains presented below share a single source sample, sequenced in a study of identical twins. TCRdb passed the 5' RACE reads through MiXCR, listing each CDR3 protein once. The sample lists around 230,000 distinct CDR3 sequences; less than 10% were seen once. Sequencing was performed on memory (CD45RO+) T cells sorted from blood. These receptors were taken from a woman aged 18-35 years in good health.

The chain employs TRBV7-8 and TRBJ2-3, with D perhaps given as TRBD1 or TRBD2 (5 bases each). This CDR3 has 15 amino acids. The germline CDR1 and CDR2 sequences are SGHVS and FQNEAQ. Trimming shortened V by 1 base and J by 3 bases, and 11 bases separated the two germline ends. The CDR3 loop reads CASSLVPGPTDTQYF. The CDR3 nucleotides read TGTGCCAGCAGCTTAGTACCGGGGCCAACAGATACGCAGTATTTT. The full variable domain, with the rest looked up from reference TRBV7-8 and TRBJ2-3, is GAGVSQSPRYKVAKRGQDVALRCDPISGHVSLFWYQQALGQGPEFLTYFQNEAQLDKSGLPSDRFFAERPEGSVSTLKIQRTQQEDSAVYLCASSLVPGPTDTQYFGPGTRLTVL.

This clonotype was counted many times. The J gene is TRBJ2-1, the V gene TRBV29-1; 8 bases match TRBD2. The germline V gene has CDR1 SQVTM and CDR2 ANQGSEA. CDR3 length equals 16 residues. V lost 7 bases to trimming and J lost 10 bases; unmatched junction nucleotides: 21. Here the CDR3 reads CSASGPSGSGGREQFF. CDR3 in DNA: TGCAGCGCCTCAGGGCCCAGCGGGAGCGGAGGGCGGGAGCAGTTCTTC.

The chain combines TRBV29-1 with TRBJ2-3; D perhaps matches TRBD2 (6 bases). V shed 7 bases and J shed 8 bases, with 16 bases lying between them. Looked up from germline, CDR1 is SQVTM and CDR2 is ANQGSEA. The CDR3 is made up of 12 amino acids. CDR3 nucleotide sequence: TGCAGCGGTGGGACTGTATCCAGTACGCAGTATTTT. Protein: CSGGTVSSTQYF.

This clonotype has more than one count but fewer than ten. The V and J genes are TRBV20-1 and TRBJ2-3; no firm D call. Trimming stripped 6 bases from V and 2 bases from J, with 9 bases between. CDR3 size: 12 residues. Germline-derived CDR1 and CDR2 are DFQATT and SNEGSKA (reference sequence). The CDR3 region is CSALRATDTQYF. The CDR3 DNA reads as TGCAGTGCCCTTCGAGCCACAGATACGCAGTATTTT.

This sequence joins TRBV18 and TRBJ2-7, with no clear D. Germline V gene sequence: CDR1 KGHSH, CDR2 LQKENI. This CDR3 has 15 residues. V was clipped by 4 bases and J by 3 bases, with 16 bases between them. The CDR3 loop reads CASSLSSDHNYEQYF. DNA of the CDR3: TGTGCCAGCTCACTTTCCTCGGACCATAACTACGAGCAGTACTTC.

The chain employs TRBV7-2 and TRBJ2-5; D tentatively reads TRBD1 or TRBD2 (5 bases each). With 1 base removed from V and 3 bases from J, the gap between germline ends came to 12 bases. The length of the CDR3 is 15 residues. The germline CDR1 and CDR2 sequences are SGHTA and FQGNSA. CDR3 region: CASSLGGREKETQYF. The CDR3 coding sequence is TGTGCCAGCAGCTTAGGGGGACGGGAAAAAGAGACCCAGTACTTC.

This clonotype showed up just a few times. The gene calls are TRBV21-1 and TRBJ2-7; TRBD1, the table's D call, was not compared with the DNA. TRBV21-1 is given as a pseudogene. This CDR3 comprises 12 residues. The DNA for the CDR3 is TGTGCCAGCAGCATGGGCGACTGTAAGCAGTACTTC. Its protein product is CASSMGDCKQYF.

V is TRBV4-3 and J is TRBJ2-7; TRBD1 is a possible D gene (6 bases). This CDR3 comprises 16 residues. The ends were cut back, 4 bases at V and 3 bases at J, with 19 bases in the middle. Germline loops: CDR1 LGHNA, CDR2 YSLEER. CDR3 in amino acids: CASSRSMAPGDYEQYF. As DNA, the CDR3 is TGCGCCAGCAGCCGTAGTATGGCGCCAGGGGACTACGAGCAGTACTTC.

The V and J genes are TRBV9 and TRBJ2-1, with TRBD2 identical over 9 bases. V was clipped by 4 bases and J by 9 bases; unmatched bases: 11. Germline CDR1 reads SGDLS; CDR2 reads YYNGEE. The CDR3 has 15 amino acids. The chain's CDR3 is CASSTETSGRVEQFF. In DNA, the CDR3 is TGTGCCAGCAGCACGGAGACTAGCGGCAGGGTTGAGCAGTTCTTC.

This clonotype was seen many times. The chain has TRBV20-1 and TRBJ1-5; 9 nucleotides agree with TRBD1. J was trimmed by 3 bases and V by 6 bases; bases with no gene match: 15. Germline-derived CDR1 and CDR2 are DFQATT and SNEGSKA (reference sequence). This CDR3 is built from 17 residues. DNA of the CDR3: TGCAGTGCAATGATTGGTGGAGGACAGGGGACCAATCAGCCCCAGCATTTT. Translating it yields CSAMIGGGQGTNQPQHF.

In DNA form, the CDR3 reads TGTGCCAGCAGCTTGCTGGCGCCAGGAAACACCATATATTTT. Protein sequence: CASSLLAPGNTIYF. The rearrangement joins TRBV5-5 to TRBJ1-3; D not certain. Germline V CDR1 and CDR2: SGHKS, YYEKEE (reference sequence). CDR3 length: 14 amino acids. Trimming cost V 1 base and J 4 bases, with 9 bases left between them.

This clonotype was counted a few times. The chain's CDR3 is CSVGGGPNSGNTIYF. In DNA form, the CDR3 reads TGCAGCGTTGGGGGAGGCCCAAACTCTGGAAACACCATATATTTT. V is TRBV29-1 and J is TRBJ1-3; D is unclear. Looked up from germline, CDR1 is SQVTM and CDR2 is ANQGSEA. The CDR3 sequence is 15 residues long. Trimming removed 4 bases at V and 0 bases at J, with 13 bases between.

The table lists this clonotype with many counts. The chain recombines TRBV11-2 with TRBJ1-3; 10 bases align to TRBD1. Germline V CDR1 and CDR2: SGHAT, FQNNGV. There are 16 residues in the CDR3. The V and J ends lost 3 bases and 2 bases, in that order; junction bases with no gene match: 4. The CDR3 sequence: CASSFRTGGTGNTIYF. The CDR3 coding sequence is TGTGCCAGCAGCTTCAGGACAGGGGGGACTGGAAACACCATATATTTT.

This clonotype was seen many times. The V gene is TRBV14, the J gene TRBJ2-7, with D maybe TRBD1 (6 bases). Germline V gene lookup returns CDR1 SGHDN and CDR2 FVKESK. The V end lost 0 bases, the J end lost 1 base, and 13 bases lay between the germline ends. There are 16 residues in the CDR3. The CDR3 region is CASSQDAARGSYEQYF. In DNA form, the CDR3 reads TGTGCCAGCAGCCAAGATGCGGCCAGGGGATCCTACGAGCAGTACTTC.

V usage is TRBV5-1 and J usage is TRBJ2-5; 10 nucleotides line up with TRBD2. Germline trimming cut 4 bases from V and 2 bases from J; bases unmatched to any gene: 8. This CDR3 has 16 amino acids. Germline CDR1 and CDR2: SGHRS and YFSETQ. CDR3 DNA sequence: TGCGCCAGCAGCCCAGCGGGGGGGCCAGGGCAAGAGACCCAGTACTTC. Translated, it gives CASSPAGGPGQETQYF.

J is TRBJ2-2 and V is TRBV7-2; no reliable D call. The CDR3 has 16 residues. The germline V gene encodes CDR1 SGHTA and CDR2 FQGNSA. Deletions cut 2 bases from V and 1 base from J, with 11 bases between. The CDR3 DNA reads as TGTGCCAGCAGCTTATCTCTGAGTTTGAACACCGGGGAGCTGTTTTTT. Translation: CASSLSLSLNTGELFF.

This chain uses TRBV24-1 with TRBJ2-1, with 7 bases matching TRBD2. CDR1 is KGHDR and CDR2 is SFDVKD in the germline V gene. CDR3 size: 13 residues. V lost 9 bases, J lost 8 bases, and 9 bases stayed unmatched. CDR3 sequence: CATSRGVGDEQFF. CDR3 coding DNA: TGTGCCACCTCTCGGGGGGTGGGTGATGAGCAGTTCTTC.

This clonotype was seen repeatedly, ten times or more. This chain connects TRBV20-1 to TRBJ2-5; D gene unclear. Germline assignment: CDR1 DFQATT and CDR2 SNEGSKA (reference sequence). V was trimmed by 4 bases and J by 4 bases, leaving 10 bases between them. CDR3 size: 12 residues. CDR3 DNA: TGCAGTGCTACTAATCCCAGAGAGACCCAGTACTTC. This encodes CSATNPRETQYF.

This clonotype has a handful of counts. The chain combines TRBV29-1 with TRBJ2-7; perhaps TRBD2 as D (7 bases). Trimming pared 7 bases from V and 1 base from J, leaving 26 bases between. Germline V gene data show CDR1 as SQVTM and CDR2 as ANQGSEA. This CDR3 is built from 17 residues. The CDR3 here is CSALGAIGLGGSYEQYF. The CDR3 region has the DNA TGCAGCGCACTAGGAGCTATCGGACTAGGGGGATCCTACGAGCAGTACTTC.

This chain connects TRBV6-5 to TRBJ2-2; 7 bases map to TRBD1. Looked up from germline, CDR1 is MNHEY and CDR2 is SVGAGI. CDR3 size: 19 residues. After removal of 2 bases from V and 1 base from J, the junction contained 13 bases not matched to a gene. The CDR3 sequence: CASSYPGNRDSWNTGELFF. In DNA, the CDR3 is TGTGCCAGCAGTTACCCCGGGAACCGGGACAGCTGGAACACCGGGGAGCTGTTTTTT.

This clonotype was counted a few times. Compared with germline, one end of the junction differs, possibly owing to a read error. CDR3 amino acids: CASTLADNEQFF. CDR3 nucleotide sequence: TGTGCTAGCACCCTAGCCGACAATGAGCAGTTCTTC. V and J are TRBV7-7 and TRBJ2-1; a weak D match, TRBD2 (5 bases). The length of the CDR3 is 12 residues. The V gene's germline CDR1 is SSHAT and CDR2 FNYEAQ (reference sequence).

The chain uses TRBV11-3 and TRBJ2-1, with 11 bases matching TRBD2. J was trimmed by 8 bases and V by 6 bases; bases with no gene match: 9. Germline V CDR1 and CDR2: SGHNT, YENEEA. The length of the CDR3 is 15 residues. The CDR3 here is CASRSTSGGSHEQFF. The CDR3 DNA follows: TGTGCCAGCAGAAGTACTAGCGGGGGTTCCCATGAGCAGTTCTTC.

A few counts support this clonotype. This chain links TRBV5-5 with TRBJ1-1; no reliable D call. V was cut by 1 base and J by 1 base, with 11 bases left in between. Germline values: CDR1 SGHKS, CDR2 YYEKEE (reference sequence). The CDR3 runs to 15 residues. Here the CDR3 DNA reads TGTGCCAGCAGCTTGCTTTGGAGGGAGAACACTGAAGCTTTCTTT. Encoded protein: CASSLLWRENTEAFF.

This clonotype has a count of ten or more. The CDR3: CASKISGQRSEQYF. The CDR3 DNA sequence: TGTGCCAGCAAGATTTCTGGACAACGCTCCGAGCAGTACTTC. The chain joins TRBV27 to TRBJ2-7, with D possibly TRBD1 on 5 matching bases. This CDR3 has 14 amino acids. V was trimmed by 7 bases and J by 6 bases, leaving 19 bases between them. Germline CDR1 reads MNHEY; CDR2 reads SMNVEV (reference sequence).

This clonotype was seen a handful of times. V and J are TRBV19 and TRBJ1-1; D is perhaps TRBD1 (6 bases). Germline assignment: CDR1 LNHDA and CDR2 SQIVND (reference sequence). V was pared by 5 bases and J by 1 base, with 17 bases between. The CDR3 consists of 16 residues. CDR3 loop: CASSARTARRNTEAFF. For the CDR3, the DNA is TGTGCCAGTAGTGCGAGGACAGCGAGGAGGAACACTGAAGCTTTCTTT.

Many counts were recorded for this clonotype. The chain uses TRBV20-1 and TRBJ2-1; possibly TRBD1 for D (5 bases). Trimming pared 6 bases from V and 5 bases from J, leaving 11 bases between. CDR1 and CDR2 from the germline V gene are DFQATT and SNEGSKA (reference sequence). The CDR3 length is 12 residues. The CDR3 reads CSAWGSDNEQFF. The DNA for the CDR3 is TGCAGTGCCTGGGGCAGCGACAATGAGCAGTTCTTC.

Many counts were recorded for this clonotype. The chain carries TRBV27 and TRBJ2-1, with TRBD1 matching 10 bases. The CDR3 contains 15 residues. Per germline, CDR1 MNHEY and CDR2 SMNVEV (reference sequence). V dropped 5 bases and J dropped 7; count of bases not matched to a gene: 8. The CDR3: CASSKGQGIKNEQFF. For the CDR3, the DNA is TGTGCCAGCAGTAAGGGACAGGGGATAAAGAATGAGCAGTTCTTC.

This clonotype was observed a few times. The J gene is TRBJ2-3, the V gene TRBV4-3; 8 bases line up with TRBD2. The CDR3 spans 14 residues. With V trimmed by 0 bases and J by 5 bases, 1 base remained unmatched. Looked up from germline, CDR1 is LGHNA and CDR2 is YSLEER. The CDR3 spells CASSQDGRVDTQYF. CDR3 coding DNA: TGCGCCAGCAGCCAAGACGGGAGGGTAGATACGCAGTATTTT.

The V call is TRBV7-8, the J call TRBJ2-7; 8 bases agree with TRBD2. Germline V gene sequence: CDR1 SGHVS, CDR2 FQNEAQ. The length of the CDR3 is 16 residues. J was trimmed by 3 bases and V by 5 bases; bases with no gene match: 12. This CDR3 is CASSPSSGLAGYEQYF. CDR3 in DNA: TGTGCCAGCAGCCCGTCCTCGGGCCTAGCGGGCTACGAGCAGTACTTC.

This clonotype was seen more than once but under ten times. V gene TRBV5-5 combines with J gene TRBJ2-3; 8 bases are a match to TRBD1. CDR1 SGHKS and CDR2 YYEKEE come from the germline V gene (reference sequence). This CDR3 is built from 14 residues. The trim removed 7 bases at V and 3 bases at J, leaving 7 bases unmatched. CDR3: CASRRDRRTDTQYF. Here the CDR3 DNA reads TGTGCCAGCCGCCGGGACAGGAGGACAGATACGCAGTATTTT. The complete variable domain, with remaining parts taken from reference TRBV5-5 and TRBJ2-3, reads DAGVTQSPTHLIKTRGQQVTLRCSPISGHKSVSWYQQVLGQGPQFIFQYYEKEERGRGNFPDRFSARQFPNYSSELNVNALLLGDSALYLCASRRDRRTDTQYFGPGTRLTVL.